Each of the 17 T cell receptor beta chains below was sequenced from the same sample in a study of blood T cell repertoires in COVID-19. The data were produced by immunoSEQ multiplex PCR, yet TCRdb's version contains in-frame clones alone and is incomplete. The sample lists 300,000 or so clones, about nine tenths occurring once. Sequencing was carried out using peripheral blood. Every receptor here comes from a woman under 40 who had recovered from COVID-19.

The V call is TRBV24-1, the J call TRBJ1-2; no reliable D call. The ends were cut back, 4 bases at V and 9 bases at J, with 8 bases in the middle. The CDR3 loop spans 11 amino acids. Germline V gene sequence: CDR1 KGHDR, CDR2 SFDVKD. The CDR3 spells CATSDLGSYTF. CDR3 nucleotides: TGTGCCACCAGTGACCTAGGAAGCTACACCTTC.

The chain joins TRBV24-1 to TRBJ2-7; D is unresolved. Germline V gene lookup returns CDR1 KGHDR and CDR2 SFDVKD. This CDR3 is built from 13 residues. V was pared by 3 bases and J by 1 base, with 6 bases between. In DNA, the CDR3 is TGTGCCACCAGTGATCCCGGGTCCTACGAGCAGTACTTC. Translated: CATSDPGSYEQYF.

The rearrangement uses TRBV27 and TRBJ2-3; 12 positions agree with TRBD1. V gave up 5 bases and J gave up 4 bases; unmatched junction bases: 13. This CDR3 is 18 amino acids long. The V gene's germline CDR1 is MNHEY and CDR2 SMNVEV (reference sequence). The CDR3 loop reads CASSHFLSGTGGADTQYF. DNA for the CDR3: TGTGCCAGCAGTCATTTTCTTTCCGGGACAGGGGGCGCAGATACGCAGTATTTT.

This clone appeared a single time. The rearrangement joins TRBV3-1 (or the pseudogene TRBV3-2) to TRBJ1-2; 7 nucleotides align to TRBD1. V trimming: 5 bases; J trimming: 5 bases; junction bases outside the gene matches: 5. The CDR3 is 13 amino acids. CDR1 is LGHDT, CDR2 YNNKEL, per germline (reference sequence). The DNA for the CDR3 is TGTGCCAGCAGCGAGGGGGCAGGGTATGGCTACACCTTC. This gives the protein CASSEGAGYGYTF.

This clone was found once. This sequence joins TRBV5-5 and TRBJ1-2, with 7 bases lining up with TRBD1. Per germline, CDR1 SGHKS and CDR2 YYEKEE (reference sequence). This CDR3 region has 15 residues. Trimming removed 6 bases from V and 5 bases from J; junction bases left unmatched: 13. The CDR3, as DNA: TGTGCCAGCACCTCATTGGGGGGACAGATTTATGGCTACACCTTC. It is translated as CASTSLGGQIYGYTF.

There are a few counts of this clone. CDR3: CASSEEQGTEAFF. The DNA of the CDR3 is TGTGCCAGCAGTGAAGAGCAGGGCACTGAAGCTTTCTTT. This rearrangement joins TRBV2 to TRBJ1-1; weak D call: TRBD1 (5 bases). The length of the CDR3 is 13 residues. Germline loops: CDR1 SNHLY, CDR2 FYNNEI. The V gene lost 1 base and the J gene lost 4 bases, with 7 bases spanning the gap.

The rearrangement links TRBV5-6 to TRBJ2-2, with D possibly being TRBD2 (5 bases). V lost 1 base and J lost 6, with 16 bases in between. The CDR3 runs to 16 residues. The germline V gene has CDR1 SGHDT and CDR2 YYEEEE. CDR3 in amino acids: CASSLIGRGSAGELFF. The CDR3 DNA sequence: TGTGCCAGCAGCTTGATTGGACGGGGAAGTGCCGGGGAGCTGTTTTTT.

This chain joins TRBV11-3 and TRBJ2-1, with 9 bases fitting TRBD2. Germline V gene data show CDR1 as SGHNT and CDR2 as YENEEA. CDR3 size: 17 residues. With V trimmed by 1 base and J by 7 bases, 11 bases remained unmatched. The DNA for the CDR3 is TGTGCCAGCAGCTTAGGGCGGGGGGGCCAATTCTGGAATGAGCAGTTCTTC. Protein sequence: CASSLGRGGQFWNEQFF.

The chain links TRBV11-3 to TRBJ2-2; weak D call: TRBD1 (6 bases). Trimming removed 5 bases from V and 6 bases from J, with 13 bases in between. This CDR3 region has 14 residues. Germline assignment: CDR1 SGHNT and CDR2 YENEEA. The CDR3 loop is CASSHSRGAGELFF. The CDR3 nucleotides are TGTGCCAGCAGCCACTCCAGGGGAGCCGGGGAGCTGTTTTTT. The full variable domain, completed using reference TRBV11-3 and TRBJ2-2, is EAGVVQSPRYKIIEKKQPVAFWCNPISGHNTLYWYLQNLGQGPELLIRYENEEAVDDSQLPKDRFSAERLKGVDSTLKIQPAELGDSAVYLCASSHSRGAGELFFGEGSRLTVL.

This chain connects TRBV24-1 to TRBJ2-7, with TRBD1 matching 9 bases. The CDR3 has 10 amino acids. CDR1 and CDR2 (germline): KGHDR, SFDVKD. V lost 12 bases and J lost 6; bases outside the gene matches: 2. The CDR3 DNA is TGTGCCCCGGACAGGGGCGAGCAGTACTTC. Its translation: CAPDRGEQYF.

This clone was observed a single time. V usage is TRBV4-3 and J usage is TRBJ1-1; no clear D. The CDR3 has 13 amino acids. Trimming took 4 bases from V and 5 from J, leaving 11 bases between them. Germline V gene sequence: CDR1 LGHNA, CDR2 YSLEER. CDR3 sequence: CASSPEVRTEAFF. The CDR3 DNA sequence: TGCGCCAGCAGCCCAGAGGTGAGGACTGAAGCTTTCTTT.

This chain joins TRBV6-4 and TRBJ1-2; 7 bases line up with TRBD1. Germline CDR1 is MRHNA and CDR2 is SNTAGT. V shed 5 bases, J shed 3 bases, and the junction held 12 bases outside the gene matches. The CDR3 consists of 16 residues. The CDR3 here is CASSQGTGQEYYGYTF. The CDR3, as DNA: TGTGCCAGCAGTCAAGGGACCGGACAGGAGTACTATGGCTACACCTTC.

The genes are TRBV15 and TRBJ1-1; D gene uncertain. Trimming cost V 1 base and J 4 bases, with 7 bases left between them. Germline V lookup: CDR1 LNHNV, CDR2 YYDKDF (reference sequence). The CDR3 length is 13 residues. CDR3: CATSRGASTEAFF. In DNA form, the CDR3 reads TGTGCCACCAGCAGAGGAGCTAGCACTGAAGCTTTCTTT.

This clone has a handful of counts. The CDR3 protein is CASSERGNTEAFF. The CDR3 DNA is TGTGCCAGCAGTGAAAGGGGGAACACTGAAGCTTTCTTT. The rearrangement joins TRBV6-1 to TRBJ1-1; maybe TRBD1 (5 bases). The CDR3 spans 13 residues. V lost 2 bases and J lost 1, with 5 bases in between. Germline loops: CDR1 MNHNS, CDR2 SASEGT.

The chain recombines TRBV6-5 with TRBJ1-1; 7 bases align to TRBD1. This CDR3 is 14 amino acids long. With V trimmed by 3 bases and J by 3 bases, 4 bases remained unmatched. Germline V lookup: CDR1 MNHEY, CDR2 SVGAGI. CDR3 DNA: TGTGCCAGCAGTTATTGGGACAGAGACACTGAAGCTTTCTTT. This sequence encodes CASSYWDRDTEAFF.

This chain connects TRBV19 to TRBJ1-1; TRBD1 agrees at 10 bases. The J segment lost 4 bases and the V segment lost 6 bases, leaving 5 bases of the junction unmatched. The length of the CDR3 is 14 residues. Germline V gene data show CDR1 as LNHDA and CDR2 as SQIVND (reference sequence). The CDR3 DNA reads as TGTGCCAGTAGCCCGACAGGGGGCGTCACTGAAGCTTTCTTT. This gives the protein CASSPTGGVTEAFF.

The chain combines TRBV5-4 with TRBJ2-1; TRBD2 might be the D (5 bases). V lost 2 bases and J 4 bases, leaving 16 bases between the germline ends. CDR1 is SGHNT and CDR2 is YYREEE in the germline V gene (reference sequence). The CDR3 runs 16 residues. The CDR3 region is CASSLSGVQRYNEQFF. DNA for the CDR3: TGTGCCAGCAGCTTAAGTGGAGTCCAGCGGTACAATGAGCAGTTCTTC.